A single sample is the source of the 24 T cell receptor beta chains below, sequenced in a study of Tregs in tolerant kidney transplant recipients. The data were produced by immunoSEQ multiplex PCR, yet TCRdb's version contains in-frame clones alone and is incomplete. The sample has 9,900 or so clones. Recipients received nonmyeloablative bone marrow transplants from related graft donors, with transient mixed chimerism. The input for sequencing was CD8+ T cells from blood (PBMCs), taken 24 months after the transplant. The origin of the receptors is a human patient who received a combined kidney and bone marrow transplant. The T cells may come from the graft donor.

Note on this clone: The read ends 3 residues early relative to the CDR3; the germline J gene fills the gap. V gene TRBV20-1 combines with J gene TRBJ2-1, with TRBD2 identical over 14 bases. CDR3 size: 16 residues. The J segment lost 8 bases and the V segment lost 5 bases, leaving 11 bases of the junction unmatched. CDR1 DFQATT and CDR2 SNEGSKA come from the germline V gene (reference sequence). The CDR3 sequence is CSAPDRLAGGGDEQFF. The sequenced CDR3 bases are TGCAGTGCTCCCGACAGACTAGCGGGAGGGGGGGATGAG.

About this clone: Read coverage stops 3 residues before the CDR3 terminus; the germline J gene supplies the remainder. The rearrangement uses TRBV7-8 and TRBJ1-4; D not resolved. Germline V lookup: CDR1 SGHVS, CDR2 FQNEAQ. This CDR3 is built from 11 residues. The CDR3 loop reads CASSLGLELFF. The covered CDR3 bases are TGTGCCAGCAGCTTAGGGTTAGAA.

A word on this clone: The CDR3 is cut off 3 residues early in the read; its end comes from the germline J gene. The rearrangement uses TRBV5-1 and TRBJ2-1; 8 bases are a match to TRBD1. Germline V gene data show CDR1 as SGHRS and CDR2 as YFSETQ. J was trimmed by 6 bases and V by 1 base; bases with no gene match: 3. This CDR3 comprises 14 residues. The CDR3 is CASSLTGGSNEQFF. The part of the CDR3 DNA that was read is TGCGCCAGCAGCTTGACAGGGGGAAGCAATGAG. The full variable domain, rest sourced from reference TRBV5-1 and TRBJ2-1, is KAGVTQTPRYLIKTRGQQVTLSCSPISGHRSVSWYQQTPGQGLQFLFEYFSETQRNKGNFPGRFSGRQFSNSRSEMNVSTLELGDSALYLCASSLTGGSNEQFFGPGTRLTVL.

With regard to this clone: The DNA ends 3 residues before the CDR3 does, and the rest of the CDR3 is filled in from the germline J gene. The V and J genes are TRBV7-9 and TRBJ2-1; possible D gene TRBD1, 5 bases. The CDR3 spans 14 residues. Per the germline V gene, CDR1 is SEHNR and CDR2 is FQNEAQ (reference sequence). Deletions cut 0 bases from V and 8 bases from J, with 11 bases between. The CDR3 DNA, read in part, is TGTGCCAGCAGCTTAGCAGGGGATCTTGATGAG. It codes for CASSLAGDLDE. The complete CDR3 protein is CASSLAGDLDEQFF. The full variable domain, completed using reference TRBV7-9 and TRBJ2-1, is DTGVSQNPRHKITKRGQNVTFRCDPISEHNRLYWYRQTLGQGPEFLTYFQNEAQLEKSRLLSDRFSAERPKGSFSTLEIQRTEQGDSAMYLCASSLAGDLDEQFFGPGTRLTVL.

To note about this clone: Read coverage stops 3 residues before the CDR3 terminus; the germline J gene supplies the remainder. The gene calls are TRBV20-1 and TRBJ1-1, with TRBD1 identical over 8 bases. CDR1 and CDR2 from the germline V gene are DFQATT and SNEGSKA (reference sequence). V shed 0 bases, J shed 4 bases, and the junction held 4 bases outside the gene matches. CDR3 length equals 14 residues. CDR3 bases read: TGCAGTGCTAGAGAAACAGGGGGTTTCACTGAA. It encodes CSARETGGFTE. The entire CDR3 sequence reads CSARETGGFTEAFF.

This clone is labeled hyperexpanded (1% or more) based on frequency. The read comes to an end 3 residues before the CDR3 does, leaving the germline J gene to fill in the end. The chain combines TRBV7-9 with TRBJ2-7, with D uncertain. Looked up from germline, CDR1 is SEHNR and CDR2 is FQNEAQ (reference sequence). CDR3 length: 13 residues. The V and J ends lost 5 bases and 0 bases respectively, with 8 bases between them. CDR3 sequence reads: CASSPGRSYEQYF. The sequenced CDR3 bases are TGTGCCAGCAGCCCAGGTCGCTCCTACGAG.

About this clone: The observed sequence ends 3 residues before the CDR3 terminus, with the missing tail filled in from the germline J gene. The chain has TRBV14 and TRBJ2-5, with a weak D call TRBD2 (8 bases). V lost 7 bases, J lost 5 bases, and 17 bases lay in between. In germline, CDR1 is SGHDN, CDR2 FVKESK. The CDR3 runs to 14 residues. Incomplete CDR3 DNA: TGTGCCAGCAATCGGGAGGGGGCGCGTGAGACC. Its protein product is CASNREGARET. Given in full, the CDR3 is CASNREGARETQYF.

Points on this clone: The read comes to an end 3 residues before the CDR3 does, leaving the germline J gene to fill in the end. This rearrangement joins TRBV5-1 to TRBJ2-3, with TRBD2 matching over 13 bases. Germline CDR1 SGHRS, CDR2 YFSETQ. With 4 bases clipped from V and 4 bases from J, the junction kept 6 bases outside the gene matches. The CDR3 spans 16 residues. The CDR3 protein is CASSKGLAGPADTQYF. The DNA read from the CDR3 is TGCGCCAGCAGCAAGGGACTAGCGGGACCAGCAGATACG.

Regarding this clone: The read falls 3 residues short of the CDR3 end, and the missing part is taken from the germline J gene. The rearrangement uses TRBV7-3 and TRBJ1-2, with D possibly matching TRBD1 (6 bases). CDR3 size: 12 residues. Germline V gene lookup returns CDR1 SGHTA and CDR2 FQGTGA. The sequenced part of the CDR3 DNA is TGTGCCAGCAGTACGGTCCAGGGGGGC. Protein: CASSTVQGG. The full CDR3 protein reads CASSTVQGGYTF.

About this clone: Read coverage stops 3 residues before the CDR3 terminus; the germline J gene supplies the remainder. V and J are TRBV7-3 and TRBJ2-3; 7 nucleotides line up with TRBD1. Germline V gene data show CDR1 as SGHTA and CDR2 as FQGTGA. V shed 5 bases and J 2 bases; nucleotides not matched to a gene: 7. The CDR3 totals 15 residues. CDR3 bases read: TGTGCCAGCAGCCTGCAGGGGGAGATCACAGATACG. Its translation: CASSLQGEITDT. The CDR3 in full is CASSLQGEITDTQYF.

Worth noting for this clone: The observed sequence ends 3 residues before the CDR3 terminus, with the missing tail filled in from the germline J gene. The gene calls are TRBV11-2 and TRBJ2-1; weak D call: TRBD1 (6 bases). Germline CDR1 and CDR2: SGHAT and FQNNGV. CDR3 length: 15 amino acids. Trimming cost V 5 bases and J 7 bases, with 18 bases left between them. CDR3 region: CASSRFPQGGNEQFF. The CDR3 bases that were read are TGTGCCAGCAGCCGTTTTCCACAGGGTGGGAATGAG.

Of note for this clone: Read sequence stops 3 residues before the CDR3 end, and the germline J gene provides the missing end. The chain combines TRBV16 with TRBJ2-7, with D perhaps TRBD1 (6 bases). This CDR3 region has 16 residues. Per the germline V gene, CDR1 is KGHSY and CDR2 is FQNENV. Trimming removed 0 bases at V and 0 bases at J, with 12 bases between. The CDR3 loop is CASSQSKGVSSYEQYF. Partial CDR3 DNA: TGTGCCAGCAGCCAATCGAAGGGGGTAAGCTCCTACGAG.

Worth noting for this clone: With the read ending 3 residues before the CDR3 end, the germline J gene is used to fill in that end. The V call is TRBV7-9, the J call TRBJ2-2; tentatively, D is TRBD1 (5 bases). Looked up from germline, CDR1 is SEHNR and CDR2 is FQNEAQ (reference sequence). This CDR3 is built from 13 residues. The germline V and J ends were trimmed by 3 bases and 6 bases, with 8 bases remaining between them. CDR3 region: CASSFAGPGELFF. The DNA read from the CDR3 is TGTGCCAGCAGCTTTGCAGGGCCCGGGGAG. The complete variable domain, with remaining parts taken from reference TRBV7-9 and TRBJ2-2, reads DTGVSQNPRHKITKRGQNVTFRCDPISEHNRLYWYRQTLGQGPEFLTYFQNEAQLEKSRLLSDRFSAERPKGSFSTLEIQRTEQGDSAMYLCASSFAGPGELFFGEGSRLTVL.

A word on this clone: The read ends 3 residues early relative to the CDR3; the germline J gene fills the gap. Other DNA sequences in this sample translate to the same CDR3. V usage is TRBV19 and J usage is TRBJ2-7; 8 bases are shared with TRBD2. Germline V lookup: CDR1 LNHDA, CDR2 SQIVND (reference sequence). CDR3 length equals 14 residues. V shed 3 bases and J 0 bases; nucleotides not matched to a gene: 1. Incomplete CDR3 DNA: TGTGCCAGTAGTATGGCGGGAGGCTCCTACGAG. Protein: CASSMAGGSYE. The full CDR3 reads CASSMAGGSYEQYF.

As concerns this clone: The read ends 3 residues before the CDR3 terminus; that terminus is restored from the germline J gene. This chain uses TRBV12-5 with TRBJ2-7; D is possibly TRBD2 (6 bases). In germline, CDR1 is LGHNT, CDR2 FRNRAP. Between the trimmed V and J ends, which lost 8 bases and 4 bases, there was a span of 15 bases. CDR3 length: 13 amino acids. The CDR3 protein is CASRDGLKYEQYF. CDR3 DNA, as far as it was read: TGTGCTAGTCGGGACGGACTAAAGTACGAG. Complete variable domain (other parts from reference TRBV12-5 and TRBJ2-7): DARVTQTPRHKVTEMGQEVTMRCQPILGHNTVFWYRQTMMQGLELLAYFRNRAPLDDSGMPKDRFSAEMPDATLATLKIQPSEPRDSAVYFCASRDGLKYEQYFGPGTRLTVT.

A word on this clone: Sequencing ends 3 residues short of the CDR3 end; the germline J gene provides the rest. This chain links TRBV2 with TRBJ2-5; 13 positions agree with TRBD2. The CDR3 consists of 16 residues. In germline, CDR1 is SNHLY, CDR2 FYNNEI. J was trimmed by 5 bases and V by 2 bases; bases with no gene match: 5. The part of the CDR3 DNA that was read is TGTGCCAGCAGTGAATTACTAGCGGGAGGGTCTGAGACC. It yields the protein CASSELLAGGSET. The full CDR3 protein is CASSELLAGGSETQYF.

CDR3 loop: CASSLFKRGQSGGYTF. The part of the CDR3 DNA that was read is TGTGCCAGCAGCTTATTCAAACGTGGGCAGAGCGGTGGC. This chain connects TRBV7-8 to TRBJ1-2, with D hard to call. The read gets to within 3 residues of the CDR3 end, and the germline J gene fills in the rest. The CDR3 has 16 amino acids. CDR1 and CDR2 (germline): SGHVS, FQNEAQ. V lost 2 bases and J 7 bases, leaving 20 bases between the germline ends.

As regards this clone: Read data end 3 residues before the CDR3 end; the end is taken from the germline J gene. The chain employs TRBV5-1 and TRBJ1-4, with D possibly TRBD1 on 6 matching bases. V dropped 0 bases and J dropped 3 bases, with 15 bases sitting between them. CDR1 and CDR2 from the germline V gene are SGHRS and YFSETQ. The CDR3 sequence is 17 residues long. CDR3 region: CASSLEAGAHPNEKLFF. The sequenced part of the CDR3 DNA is TGCGCCAGCAGCTTGGAGGCAGGGGCCCATCCTAATGAAAAA.

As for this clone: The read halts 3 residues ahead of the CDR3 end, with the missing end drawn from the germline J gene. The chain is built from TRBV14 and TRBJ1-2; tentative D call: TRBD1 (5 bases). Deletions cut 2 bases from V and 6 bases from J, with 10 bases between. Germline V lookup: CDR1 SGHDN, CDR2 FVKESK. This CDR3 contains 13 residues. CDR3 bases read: TGTGCCAGCAGCCAATCAGGGCGTCATGGC. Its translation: CASSQSGRHG. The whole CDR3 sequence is CASSQSGRHGYTF. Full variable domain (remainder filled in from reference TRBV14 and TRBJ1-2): EAGVTQFPSHSVIEKGQTVTLRCDPISGHDNLYWYRRVMGKEIKFLLHFVKESKQDESGMPNNRFLAERTGGTYSTLKVQPAELEDSGVYFCASSQSGRHGYTFGSGTRLTVV.

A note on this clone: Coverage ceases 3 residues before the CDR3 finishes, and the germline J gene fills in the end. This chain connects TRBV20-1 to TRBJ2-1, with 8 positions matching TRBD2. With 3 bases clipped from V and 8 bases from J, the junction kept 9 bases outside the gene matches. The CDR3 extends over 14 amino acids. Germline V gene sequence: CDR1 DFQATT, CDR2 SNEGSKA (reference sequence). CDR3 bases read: TGCAGTGCTAGTCGGCGGGAGGCTTGGGATGAG. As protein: CSASRREAWDE. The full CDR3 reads CSASRREAWDEQFF.

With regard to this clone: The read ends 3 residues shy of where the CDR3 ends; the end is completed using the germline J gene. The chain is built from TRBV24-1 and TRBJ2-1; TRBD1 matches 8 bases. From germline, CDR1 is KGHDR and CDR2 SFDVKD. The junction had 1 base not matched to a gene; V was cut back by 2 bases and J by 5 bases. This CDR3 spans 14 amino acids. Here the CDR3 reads CATSDSDRDNEQFF. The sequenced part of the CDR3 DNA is TGTGCCACCAGTGATTCGGACAGGGACAATGAG.

Partial CDR3 DNA: TGTGCCAGCAGAGCCGGGACAGGGCTCGAA. This encodes CASRAGTGLE. In full, the CDR3 reads CASRAGTGLEAFF. The chain is built from TRBV28 and TRBJ1-1; 9 bases line up with TRBD1. The CDR3 goes on 3 residues after the read ends, and that part is filled in from the germline J gene. CDR1 and CDR2 (germline): MDHEN, SYDVKM. The CDR3 extends over 13 amino acids.

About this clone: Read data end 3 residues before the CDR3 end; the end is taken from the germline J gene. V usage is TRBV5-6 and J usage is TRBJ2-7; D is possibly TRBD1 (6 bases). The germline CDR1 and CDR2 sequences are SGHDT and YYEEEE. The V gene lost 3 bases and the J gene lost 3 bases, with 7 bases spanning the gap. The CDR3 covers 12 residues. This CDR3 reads CASSSQGYEQYF. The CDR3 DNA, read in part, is TGTGCCAGCAGCTCACAGGGCTACGAG.

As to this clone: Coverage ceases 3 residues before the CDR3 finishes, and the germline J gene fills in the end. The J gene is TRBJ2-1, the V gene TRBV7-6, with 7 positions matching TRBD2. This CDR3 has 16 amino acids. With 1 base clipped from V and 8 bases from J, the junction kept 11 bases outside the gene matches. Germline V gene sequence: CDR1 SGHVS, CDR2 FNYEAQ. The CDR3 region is CASSLDHRTSWHEQFF. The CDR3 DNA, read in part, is TGTGCCAGCAGCTTAGACCATCGGACTAGTTGGCATGAG.